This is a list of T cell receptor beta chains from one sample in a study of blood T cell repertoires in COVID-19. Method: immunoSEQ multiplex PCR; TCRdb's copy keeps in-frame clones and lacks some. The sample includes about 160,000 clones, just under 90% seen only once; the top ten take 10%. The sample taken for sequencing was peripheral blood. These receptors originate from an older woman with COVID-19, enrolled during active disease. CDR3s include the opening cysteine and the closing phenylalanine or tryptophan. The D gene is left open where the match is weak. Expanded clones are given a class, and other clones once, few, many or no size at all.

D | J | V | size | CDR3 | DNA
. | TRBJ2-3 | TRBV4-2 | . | CASSQVGRGNTDTQYF | TGTGCCAGCAGCCAAGTAGGCAGGGGCAACACAGATACGCAGTATTTT
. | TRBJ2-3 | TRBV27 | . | CASRTSTGGTDTQYF | TGTGCCAGCAGGACATCAACAGGTGGGACAGATACGCAGTATTTT
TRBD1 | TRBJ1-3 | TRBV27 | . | CASSLRDSGNTIYF | TGTGCCAGCAGCCTCCGGGACAGCGGAAACACCATATATTTT
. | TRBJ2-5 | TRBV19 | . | CASPTGGRETQYF | TGTGCCAGCCCGACAGGCGGAAGGGAGACCCAGTACTTC
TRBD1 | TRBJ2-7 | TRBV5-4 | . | CASSSPDPGQGTVEQYF | TGTGCCAGCAGCTCGCCAGATCCGGGACAGGGTACGGTCGAGCAGTACTTC
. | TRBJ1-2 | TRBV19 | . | CASSIRVFNYGYTF | TGTGCCAGTAGTATCAGGGTATTTAACTATGGCTACACCTTC
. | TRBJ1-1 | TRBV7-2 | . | CASSLEGQGTAFF | TGTGCCAGCAGCTTAGAGGGTCAGGGAACGGCTTTCTTT
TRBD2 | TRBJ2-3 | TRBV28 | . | CASIPGLAGGRGADTQYF | TGTGCCAGCATCCCGGGACTAGCGGGGGGGCGAGGCGCAGATACGCAGTATTTT
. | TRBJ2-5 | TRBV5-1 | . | CASSLEQGETQYF | TGCGCCAGCAGCTTGGAGCAGGGAGAGACCCAGTACTTC
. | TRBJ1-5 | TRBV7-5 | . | CVRRHARGSDSNQPQHF | TGTGTCAGAAGACATGCGCGGGGCAGCGATAGCAATCAGCCCCAGCATTTT
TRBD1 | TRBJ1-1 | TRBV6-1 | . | CASSESRTGRNTEAFF | TGTGCCAGCAGTGAATCCCGGACAGGGAGGAACACTGAAGCTTTCTTT
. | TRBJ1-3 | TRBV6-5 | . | CASSISISGNTIYF | TGTGCCAGCAGTATTTCTATCTCTGGAAACACCATATATTTT
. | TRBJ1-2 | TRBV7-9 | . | CASTTGFGNYGYTF | TGTGCCAGCACAACAGGGTTTGGGAACTATGGCTACACCTTC
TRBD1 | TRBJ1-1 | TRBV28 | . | CASSLYPGQGGSTEAFF | TGTGCCAGCAGTTTATATCCCGGACAGGGGGGTAGCACTGAAGCTTTCTTT
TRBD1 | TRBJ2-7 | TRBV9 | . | CASRPAGRDRDTEQYF | TGTGCCAGCAGGCCCGCAGGCCGGGACAGGGATACCGAGCAGTACTTC
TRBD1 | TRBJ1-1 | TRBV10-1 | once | CASRPGTGNTEAFF | TGCGCCAGCAGACCCGGGACAGGGAACACTGAAGCTTTCTTT
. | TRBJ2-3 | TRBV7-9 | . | CASSRTTPQSLRADTQYF | TGTGCCAGCAGCCGAACTACACCGCAGTCCCTCCGGGCAGATACGCAGTATTTT
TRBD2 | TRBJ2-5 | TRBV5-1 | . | CASSLGTSGLEETQYF | TGCGCCAGCAGCCTCGGGACTAGCGGATTGGAAGAGACCCAGTACTTC
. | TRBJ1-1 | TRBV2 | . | CAARTEMNTEAFF | TGTGCCGCTAGGACAGAAATGAACACTGAAGCTTTCTTT
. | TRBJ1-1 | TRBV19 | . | CASSTLPGLGLNTEAFF | TGTGCCAGTAGTACTCTCCCGGGACTTGGTTTGAACACTGAAGCTTTCTTT
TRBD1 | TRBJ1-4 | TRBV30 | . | CAWSVRFGTAFATNEKLFF | TGTGCCTGGAGTGTACGATTTGGGACAGCCTTTGCAACTAATGAAAAACTGTTTTTT
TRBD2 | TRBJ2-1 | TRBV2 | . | CASSEASGGTYNEQFF | TGTGCCAGCAGTGAGGCTAGCGGGGGCACCTACAATGAGCAGTTCTTC
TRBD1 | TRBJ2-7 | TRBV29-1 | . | CSVGTGGIYEQYF | TGCAGCGTTGGTACAGGGGGCATATACGAGCAGTACTTC
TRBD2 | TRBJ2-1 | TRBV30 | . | CAWGTSGIEQFF | TGTGCCTGGGGGACTAGCGGGATTGAGCAGTTCTTC
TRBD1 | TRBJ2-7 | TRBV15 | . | CATSTDRFRSGEQYF | TGTGCCACCAGCACGGACAGGTTCCGTTCGGGGGAGCAGTACTTC